Sequencing of this T cell receptor (beta chain) was carried out in a study of identical twins. Remarks on this clonotype: Its antigen is currently unknown.

General study results and limits: The authors noted that invariant MAIT and iNKT cells could partly confound zero-insertion analyses. There was more out-of-frame TCR alpha sharing in monozygotic twins than models estimated. The authors drew conclusions from cross-sectional statistical analysis rather than following the same donors.

CDR3 length equals 13 residues. Per germline, CDR1 MNHEY and CDR2 SVGAGI. V was trimmed by 2 bases and J by 8 bases, leaving 12 bases between them. A template switching step contributed a universal primer site, while unique molecular identifiers were present in the cDNA. TCRdb called the 5' RACE reads again in MiXCR, with one record for every CDR3 protein. The sample lists under 450,000 distinct CDR3 sequences; about 18% were seen once. The TCR sequence derives from a man aged 45-60 years in good health. Sequencing used naive T cells sorted from blood. This chain connects TRBV6-5 to TRBJ1-2, with D uncertain. CDR3 sequence: CASSYRGREGYTF. DNA of the CDR3: TGTGCCAGCAGTTACCGGGGTAGGGAGGGCTACACCTTC.